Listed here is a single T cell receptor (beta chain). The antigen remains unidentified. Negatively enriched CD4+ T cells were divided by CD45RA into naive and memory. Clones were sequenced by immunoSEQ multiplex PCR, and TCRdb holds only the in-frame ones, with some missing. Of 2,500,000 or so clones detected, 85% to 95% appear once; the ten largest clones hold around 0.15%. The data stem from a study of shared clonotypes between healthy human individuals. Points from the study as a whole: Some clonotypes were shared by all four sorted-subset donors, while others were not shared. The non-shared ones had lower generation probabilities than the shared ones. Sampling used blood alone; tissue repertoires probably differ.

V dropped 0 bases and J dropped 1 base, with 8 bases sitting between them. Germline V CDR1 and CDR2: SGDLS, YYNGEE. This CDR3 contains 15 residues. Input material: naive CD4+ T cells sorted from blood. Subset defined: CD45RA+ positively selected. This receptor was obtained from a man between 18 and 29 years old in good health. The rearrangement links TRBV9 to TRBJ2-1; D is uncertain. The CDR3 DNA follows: TGTGCCAGCAGCGTAGCGGAGCCGTCCTACAATGAGCAGTTCTTC. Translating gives CASSVAEPSYNEQFF.